The T cell receptor (beta chain) under discussion was sequenced for a study of OX40 agonist ivuxolimab in advanced cancers. Turning to the study itself: Ivuxolimab, which patients received intravenously every 2 weeks, was dosed at 0.01 to 10 mg/kg.

Here immunoSEQ multiplex PCR was the method, and the copy in TCRdb shows in-frame clones only, minus some. The table records roughly 71,000 clones, less than 90% of them present only once. The sampling schedule covered blood at baseline, cycle 4 day 1, and cycle 7 day 1. Germline V gene data show CDR1 as LGHNA and CDR2 as YSLEER. The CDR3 runs to 13 residues. V lost 0 bases to trimming and J lost 6 bases, with 6 bases between them. V is TRBV4-3 and J is TRBJ1-5, with D unresolved. Source: CD4+ or CD8+ T cells sorted from blood, taken in a trial of the OX40 agonist ivuxolimab. The TCR sequence derives from an adult with an advanced solid tumor such as melanoma, head and neck, liver or kidney cancer. The CDR3 coding sequence is TGCGCCAGCAGCCAAGATGGTATTCAGCCCCAGCATTTT. Amino acids: CASSQDGIQPQHF.